Shown below are 32 T cell receptor beta chains from a single sample sequenced in a study of T cell responses to AZD1222 COVID-19 vaccine. Libraries were prepared by immunoSEQ multiplex PCR; TCRdb keeps only in-frame clonotypes and omits some of them. The repertoire holds about 130,000 clones, approximately 90% seen once, with 1.5% to 2% in the top ten. This specimen was peripheral blood, taken on day 0 of AZD1222 vaccination. Source of these receptors: an adult in good health.

Written as DNA, the CDR3 is TGCGCCAGCAGAGCGGGACTAGCGGTACCCCGTACGGACACCGGGGAGCTGTTTTTT. As protein: CASRAGLAVPRTDTGELFF. The V call is TRBV10-1, the J call TRBJ2-2, with 11 bases that match TRBD2. From germline, CDR1 is WNHNN and CDR2 SYGVQD (reference sequence). The CDR3 consists of 19 residues. J lost 3 bases, V lost 6 bases, and 15 bases had no gene match.

The rearrangement joins TRBV6-5 to TRBJ1-1, with 9 bases that match TRBD1. The V and J ends lost 0 bases and 2 bases, in that order; junction bases with no gene match: 4. Germline CDR1 is MNHEY and CDR2 is SVGAGI. This CDR3 region has 16 residues. CDR3 DNA: TGTGCCAGCAGTTACTCGACGACAGGGGGAAACACTGAAGCTTTCTTT. It translates to CASSYSTTGGNTEAFF.

The chain combines TRBV10-3 with TRBJ1-2; no clear D gene. The CDR3 contains 12 residues. Per the germline V gene, CDR1 is ENHRY and CDR2 is SYGVKD. Written as DNA, the CDR3 is TGTGCTATCCGGGGTGAGGGCTATGGCTACACCTTC. Amino acids: CAIRGEGYGYTF.

The V call is TRBV3-1 (or the pseudogene TRBV3-2), the J call TRBJ1-1; D is unclear. Germline lookup yields CDR1 LGHDT and CDR2 YNNKEL (reference sequence). Trimming cost V 4 bases and J 4 bases, with 16 bases left between them. CDR3 length: 15 residues. CDR3 bases: TGTGCCAGCAGCCCCCCGGGTCGCCGAGGCACTGAAGCTTTCTTT. Translating it yields CASSPPGRRGTEAFF.

The chain carries TRBV10-3 and TRBJ2-7; 8 positions agree with TRBD2. Germline V gene sequence: CDR1 ENHRY, CDR2 SYGVKD. Trimming cost V 5 bases and J 4 bases; bases outside gene matches: 1. This CDR3 has 12 amino acids. This chain's CDR3 is CAISSGGYEQYF. CDR3 DNA: TGTGCCATCAGTTCGGGGGGGTACGAGCAGTACTTC.

The chain links TRBV15 to TRBJ1-5; D possibly corresponds to TRBD1 (5 bases). Germline V lookup: CDR1 LNHNV, CDR2 YYDKDF (reference sequence). Trimming stripped 4 bases from V and 2 bases from J, with 12 bases between. This CDR3 spans 15 amino acids. CDR3 in amino acids: CATSIEIQGNQPQHF. Written as DNA, the CDR3 is TGTGCCACCAGCATAGAAATACAGGGCAATCAGCCCCAGCATTTT.

The CDR3 bases are TGTGCCAGTAGTATAGAGGGATACTACAATGAGCAGTTCTTC. As protein: CASSIEGYYNEQFF. The J gene is TRBJ2-1, the V gene TRBV19; D is uncertain. This CDR3 has 14 amino acids. V was clipped by 0 bases and J by 3 bases, with 6 bases between them. CDR1 LNHDA and CDR2 SQIVND come from the germline V gene (reference sequence).

The J gene is TRBJ1-6, the V gene TRBV7-2, with D maybe TRBD1 (5 bases). CDR1 SGHTA and CDR2 FQGNSA come from the germline V gene. The CDR3 contains 14 residues. Deletions cut 2 bases from V and 7 bases from J, with 9 bases between. This chain's CDR3 is CASSLKGDNSPLHF. The CDR3 region has the DNA TGTGCCAGCAGCTTAAAAGGGGACAATTCACCCCTCCACTTT. Using reference TRBV7-2 and TRBJ1-6 for the parts outside the CDR3, the full variable domain is GAGVSQSPSNKVTEKGKDVELRCDPISGHTALYWYRQSLGQGLEFLIYFQGNSAPDKSGLPSDRFSAERTGGSVSTLTIQRTQQEDSAVYLCASSLKGDNSPLHFGNGTRLTVT.

The CDR3 is CSASSLTPISGTDTQYF. The CDR3 DNA reads as TGCAGTGCTAGTTCACTGACGCCAATCAGTGGCACAGATACGCAGTATTTT. This chain uses TRBV20-1 with TRBJ2-3; no clear D. Germline CDR1 and CDR2: DFQATT and SNEGSKA (reference sequence). The germline V and J ends were trimmed by 3 bases and 1 base, with 20 bases remaining between them. CDR3 size: 17 residues.

This clone was counted only a few times. This chain uses TRBV7-2 with TRBJ2-7, with TRBD2 matching over 8 bases. Trimming removed 1 base from V and 1 base from J; junction bases left unmatched: 6. CDR3 size: 16 residues. Germline V gene lookup returns CDR1 SGHTA and CDR2 FQGNSA. The CDR3 DNA sequence: TGTGCCAGCAGCTTAGGGTTAGCGGGGACTTCCTACGAGCAGTACTTC. Its translation is CASSLGLAGTSYEQYF.

CDR3 region: CASTAPGLVYEQYF. The CDR3 DNA is TGTGCCAGCACCGCACCGGGACTAGTCTACGAGCAGTACTTC. The chain is built from TRBV7-9 and TRBJ2-7; TRBD2 matches 8 bases. The V segment lost 7 bases and the J segment 3 bases; nucleotides outside the gene matches: 8. From germline, CDR1 is SEHNR and CDR2 FQNEAQ (reference sequence). This CDR3 is 14 amino acids long. Using reference TRBV7-9 and TRBJ2-7 for the parts outside the CDR3, the full variable domain is DTGVSQNPRHKITKRGQNVTFRCDPISEHNRLYWYRQTLGQGPEFLTYFQNEAQLEKSRLLSDRFSAERPKGSFSTLEIQRTEQGDSAMYLCASTAPGLVYEQYFGPGTRLTVT.

CDR3 sequence: CASSQDLDDGYTF. The DNA for the CDR3 is TGCGCCAGCAGCCAAGATCTTGATGACGGCTACACCTTC. The chain is built from TRBV4-1 and TRBJ1-2; D is unresolved. V shed 0 bases and J shed 8 bases, with 10 bases lying between them. The germline CDR1 and CDR2 sequences are MGHRA and YSYEKL. The CDR3 has 13 residues.

The V gene is TRBV25-1, the J gene TRBJ2-7; D might be TRBD2 (5 bases). With 8 bases removed from V and 3 bases from J, the gap between germline ends came to 17 bases. The CDR3 sequence is 14 residues long. In germline, CDR1 is MGHDK, CDR2 SYGVNS. The CDR3 DNA reads TGTGCCAGCTCCGCAATCAGGAGGAACTACGAGCAGTACTTC. Translated, it gives CASSAIRRNYEQYF.

The V call is TRBV6-1, the J call TRBJ2-2; 8 bases line up with TRBD2. Germline V lookup: CDR1 MNHNS, CDR2 SASEGT. This CDR3 spans 17 amino acids. The V and J ends lost 4 bases and 4 bases, in that order; junction bases with no gene match: 11. The chain's CDR3 is CASSASGTSSSTGELFF. CDR3 DNA: TGTGCCAGCAGTGCATCCGGGACTAGTAGCTCCACCGGGGAGCTGTTTTTT.

The chain uses TRBV18 and TRBJ1-1; no clear D gene. The V end lost 3 bases, the J end lost 7 bases, and 9 bases lay between the germline ends. Looked up from germline, CDR1 is KGHSH and CDR2 is LQKENI. The CDR3 spans 12 residues. The CDR3 nucleotides are TGTGCCAGCTCACCCGCAGGTAGTGAAGCTTTCTTT. Protein sequence: CASSPAGSEAFF.

The chain combines TRBV28 with TRBJ1-5; 8 nucleotides match TRBD1. This CDR3 region has 15 residues. V shed 1 base and J 6 bases; nucleotides not matched to a gene: 5. From germline, CDR1 is MDHEN and CDR2 SYDVKM. CDR3 protein: CASSLSQGGGQPQHF. The DNA of the CDR3 is TGTGCCAGCAGTTTATCACAGGGGGGGGGTCAGCCCCAGCATTTT.

The rearrangement uses TRBV28 and TRBJ1-5; D gene unclear. This CDR3 spans 15 amino acids. The V and J ends lost 1 base and 2 bases respectively, with 9 bases between them. Germline V gene sequence: CDR1 MDHEN, CDR2 SYDVKM. The CDR3 DNA follows: TGTGCCAGCAGTTTATTAGTGCGGGGCAATCAGCCCCAGCATTTT. Its translation is CASSLLVRGNQPQHF.

The J gene is TRBJ1-5, the V gene TRBV2; 7 positions agree with TRBD1. After removal of 6 bases from V and 0 bases from J, the junction contained 5 bases not matched to a gene. From germline, CDR1 is SNHLY and CDR2 FYNNEI. The CDR3 is 15 amino acids. The CDR3 nucleotides are TGTGCCAGCAGACTGGGACAGATTAGCAATCAGCCCCAGCATTTT. Translation gives CASRLGQISNQPQHF.

The CDR3 DNA reads as TGTGCCATCAGTAACAGGGGTTCCGAGACCCAGTACTTC. It is translated as CAISNRGSETQYF. V and J are TRBV10-3 and TRBJ2-5; 7 bases match TRBD1. Germline V gives CDR1 ENHRY, CDR2 SYGVKD. With 5 bases clipped from V and 5 bases from J, the junction kept 5 bases outside the gene matches. This CDR3 region has 13 residues.

The CDR3 DNA follows: TGTGCCAGCAGTTTATATTCCCCCGGGACAGGGGGCCTTCCCTCCTCCTACGAGCAGTACTTC. Translated: CASSLYSPGTGGLPSSYEQYF. The rearrangement links TRBV27 to TRBJ2-7, with TRBD1 matching 12 bases. Germline values: CDR1 MNHEY, CDR2 SMNVEV (reference sequence). The V and J ends lost 1 base and 0 bases, in that order; junction bases with no gene match: 16. The CDR3 runs 21 residues.

The chain is built from TRBV19 and TRBJ2-5; 13 nucleotides line up with TRBD2. With V trimmed by 6 bases and J by 9 bases, 10 bases remained unmatched. The CDR3 has 15 residues. Looked up from germline, CDR1 is LNHDA and CDR2 is SQIVND (reference sequence). The CDR3 region is CASRGTTSGRTAQYF. As DNA, the CDR3 is TGTGCCAGTAGGGGCACGACTAGCGGGAGGACGGCCCAGTACTTC.

This sequence joins TRBV29-1 and TRBJ2-7; 7 bases fit TRBD1. CDR1 and CDR2 (germline): SQVTM, ANQGSEA. This CDR3 has 13 residues. The V gene end was trimmed by 6 bases and the J gene end by 2 bases; junction bases not matched to a gene: 7. CDR3 loop: CSVQTGPAYEQYF. The CDR3 DNA reads TGCAGCGTACAGACAGGGCCAGCCTACGAGCAGTACTTC.

V and J are TRBV18 and TRBJ2-7; 9 positions match TRBD2. Germline CDR1 is KGHSH and CDR2 is LQKENI. V lost 3 bases to trimming and J lost 6 bases; unmatched junction nucleotides: 15. The CDR3 sequence is 17 residues long. The CDR3: CASSPPASGAGTREQYF. The DNA of the CDR3 is TGTGCCAGCTCACCCCCCGCTAGCGGGGCGGGAACCCGCGAGCAGTACTTC.

V and J are TRBV30 and TRBJ1-1, with D tentatively TRBD1 (6 bases). Germline V gene data show CDR1 as GTSNPN and CDR2 as SVGIG (reference sequence). CDR3 length: 12 amino acids. Trimming left V 4 bases short and J 8 bases short, with 14 bases between. The CDR3 is CAWTTGTTEAFF. The CDR3, as DNA: TGTGCCTGGACAACCGGGACAACCGAAGCTTTCTTT. Using reference TRBV30 and TRBJ1-1 for the parts outside the CDR3, the full variable domain is SQTIHQWPATLVQPVGSPLSLECTVEGTSNPNLYWYRQAAGRGLQLLFYSVGIGQISSEVPQNLSASRPQDRQFILSSKKLLLSDSGFYLCAWTTGTTEAFFGQGTRLTVV.

The chain joins TRBV9 to TRBJ1-5; TRBD1 agrees at 7 bases. The CDR3 runs to 16 residues. The V gene's germline CDR1 is SGDLS and CDR2 YYNGEE. Trimming took 5 bases from V and 5 from J; bases not matched to a gene: 13. CDR3 in DNA: TGTGCCAGCAGTCTTAACGACAGGGCAAATGATCAGCCCCAGCATTTT. Amino acid sequence: CASSLNDRANDQPQHF.

The chain links TRBV12-3 or TRBV12-4 to TRBJ1-5; D is uncertain. Between the trimmed V and J ends, which lost 7 bases and 3 bases, there was a span of 10 bases. The CDR3 extends over 13 amino acids. For the CDR3, the DNA is TGTGCCAGCAACTTTGGACTCAATCAGCCCCAGCATTTT. Translated, it gives CASNFGLNQPQHF.

The rearrangement joins TRBV7-9 to TRBJ1-1; D not resolved. V lost 6 bases to trimming and J lost 7 bases, with 18 bases between them. This CDR3 comprises 14 residues. CDR1 is SEHNR, CDR2 FQNEAQ, per germline (reference sequence). The CDR3 is CASSPPGLAGEAFF. CDR3 nucleotides: TGTGCCAGCAGTCCCCCAGGCCTAGCTGGTGAAGCTTTCTTT.

The V call is TRBV7-2, the J call TRBJ1-4; no clear D gene. From germline, CDR1 is SGHTA and CDR2 FQGNSA. CDR3 length equals 17 residues. V lost 2 bases and J 4 bases, leaving 17 bases between the germline ends. The CDR3 nucleotides are TGTGCCAGCAGCTTAAACGTCGGGCCAGCCCTTAATGAAAAACTGTTTTTT. Protein sequence: CASSLNVGPALNEKLFF.

The chain links TRBV30 to TRBJ1-3, with D possibly TRBD1 on 5 matching bases. In germline, CDR1 is GTSNPN, CDR2 SVGIG (reference sequence). Trimming shortened V by 0 bases and J by 2 bases, and 5 bases separated the two germline ends. The CDR3 spans 13 residues. The CDR3 DNA follows: TGTGCCTGGAGTGTAGGGGCTGGAAACACCATATATTTT. This gives the protein CAWSVGAGNTIYF.

This clone was recorded once. The chain links TRBV27 to TRBJ1-4; no clear D gene. CDR3 length equals 13 residues. Germline values: CDR1 MNHEY, CDR2 SMNVEV (reference sequence). Between the trimmed V and J ends, which lost 8 bases and 10 bases, there was a span of 17 bases. The CDR3 sequence is CASGIGRGGKLFF. The CDR3 nucleotides are TGTGCCAGCGGTATAGGACGCGGAGGAAAACTGTTTTTT.

The V and J genes are TRBV4-2 and TRBJ1-4; a weak D match, TRBD1 (6 bases). CDR1 is LGHNA and CDR2 is YNFKEQ in the germline V gene. The length of the CDR3 is 15 residues. V was cut by 1 base and J by 8 bases, with 14 bases left in between. Here the CDR3 reads CASSQGLGAGEKLFF. In nucleotides, the CDR3 is TGTGCCAGCAGCCAAGGGCTGGGGGCGGGCGAAAAACTGTTTTTT.

The gene calls are TRBV28 and TRBJ2-5, with TRBD1 identical over 7 bases. There are 13 residues in the CDR3. Germline assignment: CDR1 MDHEN and CDR2 SYDVKM. Trimming removed 2 bases from V and 5 bases from J; junction bases left unmatched: 2. The CDR3: CASSLQGQETQYF. CDR3 nucleotides: TGTGCCAGCAGTTTACAGGGACAGGAGACCCAGTACTTC.